Presented here are 5 T cell receptor beta chains from one specimen sequenced in a study of CD8 T cells in ankylosing spondylitis. Study outcomes and limitations: What seemed typical of ankylosing spondylitis blood was a TCR beta motif built from about eight highly homologous variants.

No cognate antigen is known for these TCRs. TCRdb itself ran the 5' RACE reads through MiXCR, one entry per CDR3 protein. This table has more than 300,000 distinct CDR3 sequences, 7.5% to 9% appearing once. The specimen was blood, either unsorted or a sorted T cell fraction (not recorded which). The source of these receptors is a male donor with ankylosing spondylitis.

This chain links TRBV9 with TRBJ2-5; the D gene could be TRBD1 or TRBD2 (5 bases each). Germline V lookup: CDR1 SGDLS, CDR2 YYNGEE. Trimming took 6 bases from V and 4 from J, leaving 13 bases between them. This CDR3 spans 13 amino acids. CDR3 in DNA: TGTGCCAGCACACGGGGCGGAGGAGAGACCCAGTACTTC. Protein: CASTRGGGETQYF.

This clonotype appeared many times. The CDR3 nucleotides read TGCGCCAGCAGCCAAGGATTAGACAGCACAGATACGCAGTATTTT. Its protein is CASSQGLDSTDTQYF. This chain connects TRBV4-3 to TRBJ2-3; D unclear. Looked up from germline, CDR1 is LGHNA and CDR2 is YSLEER. V lost 1 base and J 0 bases, leaving 8 bases between the germline ends. This CDR3 comprises 15 residues.

The chain carries TRBV27 and TRBJ2-7; TRBD2 aligns across 12 bases. The J segment lost 7 bases and the V segment lost 6 bases, leaving 13 bases of the junction unmatched. The V gene's germline CDR1 is MNHEY and CDR2 SMNVEV (reference sequence). This CDR3 spans 16 amino acids. The CDR3 loop reads CASSLSGLAGIWEQYF. CDR3 nucleotide sequence: TGTGCCAGCAGCCTTTCCGGACTAGCGGGAATTTGGGAGCAGTACTTC.

The chain's CDR3 is CASSLGSEKLFF. The CDR3 DNA is TGTGCCAGCAGCTTGGGTTCTGAAAAACTGTTTTTT. The chain links TRBV13 to TRBJ1-4; no definite D call. V dropped 3 bases and J dropped 7 bases, with 6 bases sitting between them. Looked up from germline, CDR1 is PRHDT and CDR2 is FYEKMQ (reference sequence). The CDR3 is 12 residues long.

This clonotype has ten or more counts. The chain employs TRBV3-1 and TRBJ1-1, with D perhaps matching TRBD1 (6 bases). The ends were cut back, 4 bases at V and 6 bases at J, with 15 bases in the middle. CDR3 size: 14 residues. Germline loops: CDR1 LGHDT, CDR2 YNNKEL (reference sequence). The CDR3 nucleotides are TGTGCCAGCAGCCCGGACAGTTCCCCGGCTGAAGCTTTCTTT. It is translated as CASSPDSSPAEAFF.